Shown below are 9 T cell receptor beta chains from a single sample sequenced in a study of identical twins. TCRdb re-analysed the 5' RACE reads in MiXCR, keeping a single row per CDR3 protein. The sample lists fewer than 450,000 distinct CDR3 sequences, about 9% occurring once. The specimen was naive T cells sorted from blood. Receptors were obtained from a woman aged 45-59 years in good health.

This clonotype was detected many times. The chain carries TRBV5-1 and TRBJ2-2; possible D gene TRBD1, 5 bases. CDR1 is SGHRS and CDR2 is YFSETQ in the germline V gene. V shed 4 bases and J shed 1 base, with 11 bases lying between them. This CDR3 has 15 amino acids. This CDR3 reads CASSLAGMNTGELFF. Here the CDR3 DNA reads TGCGCCAGCAGCCTTGCAGGGATGAACACCGGGGAGCTGTTTTTT.

In this sample, this clonotype turned up many times. The chain carries TRBV5-1 and TRBJ2-2, with a weak D call TRBD1 (6 bases). V was shortened by 1 base and J by 4 bases, with 11 bases between the two germline ends. CDR3 length: 15 residues. The germline V gene has CDR1 SGHRS and CDR2 YFSETQ. CDR3 coding DNA: TGCGCCAGCAGCTTGCAGGGGAAAAGCACCGGGGAGCTGTTTTTT. This translates into CASSLQGKSTGELFF.

Ten or more counts support this clonotype. This chain links TRBV11-2 with TRBJ2-1, with TRBD1 matching 9 bases. Germline V gene sequence: CDR1 SGHAT, CDR2 FQNNGV. The CDR3 consists of 18 residues. V lost 2 bases and J lost 7; bases outside the gene matches: 15. Here the CDR3 reads CASSLWTGVSALANEQFF. DNA for the CDR3: TGTGCCAGCAGCTTATGGACAGGGGTCTCGGCCCTGGCTAATGAGCAGTTCTTC.

This clonotype was detected many times. The chain has TRBV25-1 and TRBJ2-1; a possible D gene is TRBD1 (5 bases). The CDR3 is 15 residues long. Germline V gives CDR1 MGHDK, CDR2 SYGVNS. The ends were cut back, 2 bases at V and 1 base at J, with 9 bases in the middle. CDR3 nucleotide sequence: TGTGCCAGCAGTGAAGAGGCAGGGTCCTACAATGAGCAGTTCTTC. This encodes CASSEEAGSYNEQFF.

This chain connects TRBV10-2 to TRBJ2-1, with 10 bases that match TRBD2. This CDR3 has 15 residues. The trim removed 8 bases at V and 5 bases at J, leaving 9 bases unmatched. Germline lookup yields CDR1 WSHSY and CDR2 SAAADI. The CDR3 is CASVLGLADNNEQFF. Here the CDR3 DNA reads TGCGCCAGCGTCCTTGGACTAGCGGATAACAATGAGCAGTTCTTC.

This clonotype was recorded a few times. The chain carries TRBV12-3 or TRBV12-4 and TRBJ2-1, with 14 bases identical to TRBD2. The CDR3 has 18 residues. The J segment lost 10 bases and the V segment lost 0 bases, leaving 11 bases of the junction unmatched. CDR3 amino acids: CASSLATSGRARPPEQFF. CDR3 in DNA: TGTGCCAGCAGTTTAGCGACTAGCGGGAGGGCCCGCCCTCCGGAGCAGTTCTTC.

Points on this clonotype: A single base separates this from a much larger clone, so it may be a read error. The genes are TRBV11-2 and TRBJ1-1; D call uncertain. The CDR3 is 12 residues long. Germline CDR1 SGHAT, CDR2 FQNNGV. For the CDR3, the DNA is TGTGCCATCAGCTTAGGACGGCTAGAAGCTTTCTTT. This gives the protein CAISLGRLEAFF.

This clonotype has a count of ten or more. The rearrangement joins TRBV20-1 to TRBJ2-1, with D unresolved. Germline V gene lookup returns CDR1 DFQATT and CDR2 SNEGSKA (reference sequence). The CDR3 runs to 13 residues. Trimming took 4 bases from V and 0 from J, leaving 7 bases between them. The CDR3: CSATANSYNEQFF. The CDR3 bases are TGCAGTGCTACGGCGAACTCCTACAATGAGCAGTTCTTC.

The chain recombines TRBV14 with TRBJ2-2; TRBD2 is a possible D gene (6 bases). The CDR3 length is 14 residues. The germline V gene has CDR1 SGHDN and CDR2 FVKESK. V lost 6 bases and J lost 5, with 13 bases in between. CDR3 nucleotide sequence: TGTGCCAGCAGGGAGGGAGCGAGAACCGGGGAGCTGTTTTTT. It is translated as CASREGARTGELFF.